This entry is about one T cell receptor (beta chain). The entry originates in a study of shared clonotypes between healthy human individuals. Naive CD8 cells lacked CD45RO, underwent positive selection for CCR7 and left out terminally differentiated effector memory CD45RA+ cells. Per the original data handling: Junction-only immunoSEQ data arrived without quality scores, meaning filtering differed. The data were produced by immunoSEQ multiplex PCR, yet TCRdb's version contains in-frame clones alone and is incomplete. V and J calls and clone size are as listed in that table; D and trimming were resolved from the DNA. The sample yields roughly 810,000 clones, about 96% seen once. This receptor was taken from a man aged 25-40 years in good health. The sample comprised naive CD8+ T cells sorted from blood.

This CDR3 reads CASSQATGPAYEQYF. CDR3 sequence (DNA): TGCGCCAGCAGCCAAGCCACTGGACCTGCCTACGAGCAGTACTTC. This chain uses TRBV4-1 with TRBJ2-7; D call uncertain. There are 15 residues in the CDR3. CDR1 MGHRA and CDR2 YSYEKL come from the germline V gene. V was pared by 1 base and J by 2 bases, with 12 bases between.